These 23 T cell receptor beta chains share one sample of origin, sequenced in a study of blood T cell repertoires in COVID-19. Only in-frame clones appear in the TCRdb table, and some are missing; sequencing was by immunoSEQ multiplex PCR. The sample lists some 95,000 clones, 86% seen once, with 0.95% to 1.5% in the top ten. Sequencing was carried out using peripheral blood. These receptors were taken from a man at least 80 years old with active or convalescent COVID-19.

The CDR3 reads CASSPWTGRPSGNTIYF. CDR3 DNA: TGTGCCAGCAGCCCCTGGACAGGGCGTCCCTCTGGAAACACCATATATTTT. The chain uses TRBV11-2 and TRBJ1-3; 8 nucleotides agree with TRBD1. The germline V gene has CDR1 SGHAT and CDR2 FQNNGV. V dropped 5 bases and J dropped 0; count of bases not matched to a gene: 9. The CDR3 spans 17 residues.

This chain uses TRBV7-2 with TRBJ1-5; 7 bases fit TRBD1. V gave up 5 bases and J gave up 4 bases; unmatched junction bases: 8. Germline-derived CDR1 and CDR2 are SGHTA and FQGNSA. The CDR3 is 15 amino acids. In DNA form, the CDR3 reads TGTGCCAGCAGCCCTCGACAGGGAGTTAATCAGCCCCAGCATTTT. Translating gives CASSPRQGVNQPQHF.

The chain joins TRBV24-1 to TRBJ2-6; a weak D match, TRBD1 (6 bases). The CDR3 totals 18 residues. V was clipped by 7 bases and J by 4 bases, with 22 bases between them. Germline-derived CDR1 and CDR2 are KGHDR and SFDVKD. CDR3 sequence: CATSGQQPPSGGANVLTF. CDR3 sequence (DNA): TGTGCCACCAGCGGACAGCAACCCCCCTCGGGAGGGGCCAACGTCCTGACTTTC.

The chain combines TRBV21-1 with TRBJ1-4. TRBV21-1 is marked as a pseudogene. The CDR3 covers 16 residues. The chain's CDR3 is CASSKDPDPGGEKLFF. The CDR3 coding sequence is TGTGCCAGCAGCAAAGATCCGGACCCAGGAGGGGAAAAACTGTTTTTT.

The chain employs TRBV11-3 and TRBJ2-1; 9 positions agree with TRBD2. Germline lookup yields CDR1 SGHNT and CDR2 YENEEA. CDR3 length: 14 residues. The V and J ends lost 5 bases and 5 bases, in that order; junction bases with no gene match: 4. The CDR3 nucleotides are TGTGCCAGCAGCCCGACTAGCGGCCACAATGAGCAGTTCTTC. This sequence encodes CASSPTSGHNEQFF.

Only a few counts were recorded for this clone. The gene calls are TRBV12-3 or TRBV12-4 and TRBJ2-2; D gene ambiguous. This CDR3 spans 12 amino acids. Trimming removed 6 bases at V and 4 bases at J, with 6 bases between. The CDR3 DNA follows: TGTGCCAGCAGGCCGGGCACCGGGGAGCTGTTTTTT. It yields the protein CASRPGTGELFF.

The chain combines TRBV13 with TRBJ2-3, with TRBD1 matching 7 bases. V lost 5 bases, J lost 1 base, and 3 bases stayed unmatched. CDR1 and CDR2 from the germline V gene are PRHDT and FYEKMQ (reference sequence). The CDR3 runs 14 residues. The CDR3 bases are TGTGCCAGCAGCATTGGACAGGGCACAGATACGCAGTATTTT. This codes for CASSIGQGTDTQYF.

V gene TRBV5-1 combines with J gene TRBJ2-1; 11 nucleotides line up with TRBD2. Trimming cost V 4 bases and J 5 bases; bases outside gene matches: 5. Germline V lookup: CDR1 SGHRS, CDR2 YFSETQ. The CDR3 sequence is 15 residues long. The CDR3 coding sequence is TGCGCCAGCAGCCCGGGACTAGCGGACCACAATGAGCAGTTCTTC. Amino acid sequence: CASSPGLADHNEQFF. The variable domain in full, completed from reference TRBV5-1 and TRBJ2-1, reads KAGVTQTPRYLIKTRGQQVTLSCSPISGHRSVSWYQQTPGQGLQFLFEYFSETQRNKGNFPGRFSGRQFSNSRSEMNVSTLELGDSALYLCASSPGLADHNEQFFGPGTRLTVL.

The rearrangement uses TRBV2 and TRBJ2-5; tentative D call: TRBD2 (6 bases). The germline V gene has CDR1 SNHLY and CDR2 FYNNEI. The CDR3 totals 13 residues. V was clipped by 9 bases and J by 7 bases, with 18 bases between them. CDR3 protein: CASSSPAGGTQYF. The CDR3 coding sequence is TGTGCCAGTTCTTCCCCAGCGGGTGGGACCCAGTACTTC.

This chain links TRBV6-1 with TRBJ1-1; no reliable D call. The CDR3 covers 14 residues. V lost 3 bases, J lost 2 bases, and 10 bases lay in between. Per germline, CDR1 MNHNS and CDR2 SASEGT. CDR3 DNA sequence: TGTGCCAGCAGTGAGGCCTTTGCAAACACTGAAGCTTTCTTT. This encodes CASSEAFANTEAFF.

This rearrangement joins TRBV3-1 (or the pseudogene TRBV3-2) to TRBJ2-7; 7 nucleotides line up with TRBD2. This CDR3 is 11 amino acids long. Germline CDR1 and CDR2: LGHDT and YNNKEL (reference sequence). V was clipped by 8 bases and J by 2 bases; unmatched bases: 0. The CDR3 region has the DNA TGTGCCAGCCGGGGGGCCTACGAGCAGTACTTC. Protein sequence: CASRGAYEQYF.

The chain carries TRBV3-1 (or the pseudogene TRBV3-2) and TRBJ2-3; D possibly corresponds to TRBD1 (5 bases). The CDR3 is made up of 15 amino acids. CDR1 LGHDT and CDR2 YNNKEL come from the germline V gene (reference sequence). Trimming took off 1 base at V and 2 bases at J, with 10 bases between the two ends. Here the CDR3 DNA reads TGTGCCAGCAGCCAAGGTGGACACCTCACAGATACGCAGTATTTT. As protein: CASSQGGHLTDTQYF.

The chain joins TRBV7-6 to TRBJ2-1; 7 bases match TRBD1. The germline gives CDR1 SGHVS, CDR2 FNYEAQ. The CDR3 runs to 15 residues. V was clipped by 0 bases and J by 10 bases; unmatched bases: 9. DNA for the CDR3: TGTGCCAGCAGCTTAGCGGTACCGGGACAGAAAGAGCAGTTCTTC. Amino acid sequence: CASSLAVPGQKEQFF.

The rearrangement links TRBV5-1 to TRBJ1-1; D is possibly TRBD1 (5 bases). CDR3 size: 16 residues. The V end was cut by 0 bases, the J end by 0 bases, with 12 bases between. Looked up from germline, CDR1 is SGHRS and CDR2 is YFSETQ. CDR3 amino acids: CASSLGPGSMNTEAFF. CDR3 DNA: TGCGCCAGCAGCTTGGGCCCAGGGTCCATGAACACTGAAGCTTTCTTT.

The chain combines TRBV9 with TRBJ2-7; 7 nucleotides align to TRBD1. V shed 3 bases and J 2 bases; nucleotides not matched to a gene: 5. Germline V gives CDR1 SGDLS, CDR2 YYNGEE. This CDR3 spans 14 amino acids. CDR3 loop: CASSGQGKAYEQYF. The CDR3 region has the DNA TGTGCCAGCAGCGGACAGGGCAAAGCCTACGAGCAGTACTTC.

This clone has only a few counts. CDR3 DNA sequence: TGTGCCAGCAGCTCCGCGGGAGAAGGGGACACCATATATTTT. Translating it yields CASSSAGEGDTIYF. This chain uses TRBV9 with TRBJ1-3; D is perhaps TRBD1 (5 bases). This CDR3 has 14 amino acids. V lost 4 bases and J lost 8, with 16 bases in between. The germline V gene encodes CDR1 SGDLS and CDR2 YYNGEE.

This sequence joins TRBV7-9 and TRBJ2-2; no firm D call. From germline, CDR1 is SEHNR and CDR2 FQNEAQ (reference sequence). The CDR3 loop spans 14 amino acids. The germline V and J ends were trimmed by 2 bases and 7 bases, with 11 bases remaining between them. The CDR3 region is CASSLLASSGELFF. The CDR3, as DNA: TGTGCCAGCAGCTTACTGGCTTCTAGCGGGGAGCTGTTTTTT.

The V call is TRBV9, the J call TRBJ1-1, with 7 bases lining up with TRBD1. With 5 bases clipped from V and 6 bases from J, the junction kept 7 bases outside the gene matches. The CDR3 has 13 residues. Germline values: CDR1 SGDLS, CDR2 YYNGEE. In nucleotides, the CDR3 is TGTGCCAGCAGTGGAGACAGGGCCGCTGAAGCTTTCTTT. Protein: CASSGDRAAEAFF.

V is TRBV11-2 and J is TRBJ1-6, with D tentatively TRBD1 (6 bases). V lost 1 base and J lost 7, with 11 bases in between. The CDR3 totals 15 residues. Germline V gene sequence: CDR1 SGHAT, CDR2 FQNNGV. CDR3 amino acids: CASSLGQGLNSPLHF. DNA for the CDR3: TGTGCCAGCAGCTTAGGGCAGGGGTTGAATTCACCCCTCCACTTT.

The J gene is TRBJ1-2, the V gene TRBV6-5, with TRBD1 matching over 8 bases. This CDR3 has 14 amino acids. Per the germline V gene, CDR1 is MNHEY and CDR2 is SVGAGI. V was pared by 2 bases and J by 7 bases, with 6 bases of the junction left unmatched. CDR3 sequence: CASSYGQGAAGYTF. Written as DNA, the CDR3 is TGTGCCAGCAGTTACGGCCAGGGGGCGGCTGGCTACACCTTC.

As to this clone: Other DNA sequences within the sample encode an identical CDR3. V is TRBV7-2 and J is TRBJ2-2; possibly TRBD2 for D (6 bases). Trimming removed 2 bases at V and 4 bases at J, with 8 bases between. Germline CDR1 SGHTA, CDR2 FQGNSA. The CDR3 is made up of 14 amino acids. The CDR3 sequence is CASSLTGGTGELFF. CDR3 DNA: TGTGCCAGCAGCTTAACCGGGGGCACCGGGGAGCTGTTTTTT.

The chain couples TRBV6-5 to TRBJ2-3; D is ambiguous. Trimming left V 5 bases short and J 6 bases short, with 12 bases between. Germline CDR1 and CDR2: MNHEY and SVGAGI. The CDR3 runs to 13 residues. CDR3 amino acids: CASSQILWDTQYF. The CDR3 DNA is TGTGCCAGCAGTCAGATACTATGGGATACGCAGTATTTT.

CDR3 nucleotide sequence: TGTGCCAGCAGCTCCCACAGGGGCCCGAACACTGAAGCTTTCTTT. It is translated as CASSSHRGPNTEAFF. The chain uses TRBV7-2 and TRBJ1-1, with 7 bases fitting TRBD1. The CDR3 has 15 amino acids. The trim removed 4 bases at V and 1 base at J, leaving 6 bases unmatched. Germline V gives CDR1 SGHTA, CDR2 FQGNSA.